Shown below are 28 T cell receptor beta chains from a single sample sequenced in a study of cytomegalovirus exposure and HLA in healthy donors. It was with 60 Vbeta and 13 Jbeta primers that the PCR ran. The protocol was immunoSEQ multiplex PCR, while the TCRdb copy is restricted to in-frame clones and leaves out a portion. The sample carries approximately 88,000 clones, about four fifths recorded once. Material for sequencing was PBMCs. These receptors were taken from a man between 18 and 29 years old in good health and CMV-seropositive.

The gene calls are TRBV7-3 and TRBJ2-1; D is undetermined. This CDR3 has 12 amino acids. The V end was cut by 4 bases, the J end by 6 bases, with 7 bases between. The germline gives CDR1 SGHTA, CDR2 FQGTGA. The CDR3 bases are TGTGCCAGCAGCTCCCCTTCCAATGAGCAGTTCTTC. Translating it yields CASSSPSNEQFF.

The chain has TRBV5-1 and TRBJ2-5; 9 bases line up with TRBD2. V was pared by 0 bases and J by 4 bases, with 13 bases of the junction left unmatched. The germline gives CDR1 SGHRS, CDR2 YFSETQ. The CDR3 spans 18 residues. The CDR3 sequence: CASSLEVSGSRRGETQYF. The CDR3 DNA reads TGCGCCAGCAGCTTGGAGGTTAGCGGGAGCCGCCGGGGAGAGACCCAGTACTTC.

This sequence joins TRBV4-1 and TRBJ2-7; weak D call: TRBD1 (6 bases). There are 15 residues in the CDR3. V was cut by 1 base and J by 6 bases, with 16 bases left in between. From germline, CDR1 is MGHRA and CDR2 YSYEKL. The CDR3 loop is CASSQGVQQGLEQYF. The CDR3 nucleotides are TGCGCCAGCAGCCAAGGCGTACAACAGGGTCTCGAGCAGTACTTC.

This rearrangement joins TRBV5-3 to TRBJ1-2, with D possibly being TRBD1 (6 bases). TRBV5-3 is recorded as an ORF, its role being uncertain. Between the trimmed V and J ends, which lost 5 bases and 3 bases, there was a span of 11 bases. The CDR3 contains 13 residues. CDR3 nucleotides: TGTGCCAGAAGTTATGCAGGGGACTATGGCTACACCTTC. Translation: CARSYAGDYGYTF.

This sequence joins TRBV5-1 and TRBJ2-1; the match to TRBD2 covers 8 bases. The V gene's germline CDR1 is SGHRS and CDR2 YFSETQ. Germline trimming cut 3 bases from V and 2 bases from J; bases unmatched to any gene: 4. This CDR3 is built from 15 residues. CDR3 in amino acids: CASSSGTSTYNEQFF. The CDR3 DNA sequence: TGCGCCAGCAGCTCCGGGACTAGTACCTACAATGAGCAGTTCTTC.

The chain has TRBV2 and TRBJ2-2; D call uncertain. V lost 2 bases, J lost 1 base, and 8 bases lay in between. In germline, CDR1 is SNHLY, CDR2 FYNNEI. This CDR3 spans 15 amino acids. CDR3 nucleotide sequence: TGTGCCAGCAGTGAACAGCGTGTGAACACCGGGGAGCTGTTTTTT. This translates into CASSEQRVNTGELFF.

This chain links TRBV6-5 with TRBJ2-5; 9 nucleotides line up with TRBD1. The CDR3 has 13 residues. V gave up 10 bases and J gave up 1 base; unmatched junction bases: 4. Looked up from germline, CDR1 is MNHEY and CDR2 is SVGAGI. The CDR3 bases are TGTGCCACCTCGACAGGGGGCCAAGAGACCCAGTACTTC. This encodes CATSTGGQETQYF.

This clone was recorded a few times. V usage is TRBV5-1 and J usage is TRBJ2-7; D gene uncertain. Germline V gives CDR1 SGHRS, CDR2 YFSETQ. The CDR3 length is 12 residues. Trimming took 3 bases from V and 3 from J, leaving 7 bases between them. As DNA, the CDR3 is TGCGCCAGCAGCTCGCTAAACTACGAGCAGTACTTC. As protein: CASSSLNYEQYF.

The J gene is TRBJ2-5, the V gene TRBV13; TRBD1 agrees at 9 bases. The CDR3 runs to 15 residues. Germline CDR1 and CDR2: PRHDT and FYEKMQ (reference sequence). V gave up 5 bases and J gave up 2 bases; unmatched junction bases: 6. The CDR3 loop is CASSTRTGAQETQYF. Here the CDR3 DNA reads TGTGCCAGCAGCACTCGGACAGGGGCACAAGAGACCCAGTACTTC.

This chain joins TRBV7-6 and TRBJ1-4; TRBD1 might be the D (5 bases). Germline CDR1 is SGHVS and CDR2 is FNYEAQ. The CDR3 spans 15 residues. Trimming removed 5 bases at V and 8 bases at J, with 18 bases between. The CDR3 coding sequence is TGTGCCAGCAGCGGGGTAGGGACTTGGGGGGAAAAACTGTTTTTT. It translates to CASSGVGTWGEKLFF. The entire variable domain, with the rest obtained from reference TRBV7-6 and TRBJ1-4, is as follows: GAGVSQSPRYKVTKRGQDVALRCDPISGHVSLYWYRQALGQGPEFLTYFNYEAQQDKSGLPNDRFSAERPEGSISTLTIQRTEQRDSAMYRCASSGVGTWGEKLFFGSGTQLSVL.

The chain recombines TRBV9 with TRBJ2-4; 11 nucleotides align to TRBD2. Losses at the gene ends were 3 bases for V and 0 bases for J; bases not matched to a gene: 2. Germline V gives CDR1 SGDLS, CDR2 YYNGEE. The CDR3 sequence is 16 residues long. DNA for the CDR3: TGTGCCAGCAGCGGAGGACTAGCGGGAGCCAAAAACATTCAGTACTTC. The encoded protein is CASSGGLAGAKNIQYF.

The genes are TRBV19 and TRBJ2-2; no reliable D call. Trimming pared 4 bases from V and 7 bases from J, leaving 10 bases between. Per germline, CDR1 LNHDA and CDR2 SQIVND (reference sequence). The CDR3 sequence is 13 residues long. The DNA for the CDR3 is TGTGCCAGTAGTAACTTAAGACTCGGGGAGCTGTTTTTT. It is translated as CASSNLRLGELFF.

This rearrangement joins TRBV20-1 to TRBJ2-5; D call uncertain. Germline V gene lookup returns CDR1 DFQATT and CDR2 SNEGSKA (reference sequence). The CDR3 is 11 residues long. V lost 4 bases, J lost 5 bases, and 8 bases lay in between. For the CDR3, the DNA is TGCAGTGCTAAGCCGGTGGAGACCCAGTACTTC. Protein product: CSAKPVETQYF.

The chain uses TRBV9 and TRBJ1-1; 7 positions match TRBD1. The CDR3 is made up of 15 amino acids. V lost 0 bases, J lost 5 bases, and 7 bases stayed unmatched. Germline loops: CDR1 SGDLS, CDR2 YYNGEE. The CDR3 nucleotides are TGTGCCAGCAGCGTAGGGATCACGGACAGGACTGAAGCTTTCTTT. This encodes CASSVGITDRTEAFF.

This clone was counted only a few times. V is TRBV11-3 and J is TRBJ2-3; D is unclear. V shed 4 bases and J shed 4 bases, with 9 bases lying between them. The CDR3 sequence is 13 residues long. Per germline, CDR1 SGHNT and CDR2 YENEEA. This chain's CDR3 is CASSYTVADTQYF. In nucleotides, the CDR3 is TGTGCCAGCAGCTATACCGTAGCAGATACGCAGTATTTT.

The chain uses TRBV29-1 and TRBJ2-7; a weak D match, TRBD2 (5 bases). CDR3 length: 12 residues. V was shortened by 5 bases and J by 8 bases, with 16 bases between the two germline ends. Germline V gene sequence: CDR1 SQVTM, CDR2 ANQGSEA. In nucleotides, the CDR3 is TGCAGCGTTCAGTTCGGGATAGACAAGCAGTACTTC. The encoded protein is CSVQFGIDKQYF.

The genes are TRBV28 and TRBJ2-5; 7 nucleotides align to TRBD1. Germline V gene lookup returns CDR1 MDHEN and CDR2 SYDVKM. This CDR3 is 16 amino acids long. V shed 6 bases, J shed 1 base, and the junction held 11 bases outside the gene matches. This chain's CDR3 is CASSLLTGHLQETQYF. DNA of the CDR3: TGTGCCAGCAGCCTCCTGACAGGGCACCTCCAAGAGACCCAGTACTTC.

The V call is TRBV6-1, the J call TRBJ2-4; D unresolved. V lost 7 bases to trimming and J lost 0 bases, with 7 bases between them. This CDR3 comprises 13 residues. CDR1 and CDR2 from the germline V gene are MNHNS and SASEGT. The CDR3 DNA reads as TGTGCCAGCACCCAGGTAGCCAAAAACATTCAGTACTTC. Translating it yields CASTQVAKNIQYF.

The chain links TRBV28 to TRBJ2-3; tentative D call: TRBD1 (5 bases). Germline V gives CDR1 MDHEN, CDR2 SYDVKM. V was shortened by 3 bases and J by 5 bases, with 15 bases between the two germline ends. This CDR3 has 15 residues. The CDR3 loop reads CASSLFARVGDTQYF. Here the CDR3 DNA reads TGTGCCAGCAGTTTGTTTGCCAGGGTAGGAGATACGCAGTATTTT.

The V and J genes are TRBV13 and TRBJ2-3, with TRBD2 matching 8 bases. This CDR3 is built from 14 residues. The ends lost 3 bases at V and 3 bases at J; junction bases unmatched: 2. Germline CDR1 PRHDT, CDR2 FYEKMQ (reference sequence). Here the CDR3 DNA reads TGTGCCAGCAGCTTCGGGGGGGTGACAGATACGCAGTATTTT. This translates into CASSFGGVTDTQYF.

The genes are TRBV28 and TRBJ1-2, with 7 bases aligning to TRBD1. Per the germline V gene, CDR1 is MDHEN and CDR2 is SYDVKM. J gave up 4 bases and V 4 bases, and 9 bases lay outside the gene matches. This CDR3 has 15 residues. In DNA form, the CDR3 reads TGTGCCAGCAGTTCTCACCCCCGGACAGGCTATGGCTACACCTTC. Its translation is CASSSHPRTGYGYTF.

This sequence joins TRBV9 and TRBJ2-1; 7 bases are shared with TRBD1. Germline lookup yields CDR1 SGDLS and CDR2 YYNGEE. The CDR3 loop spans 14 amino acids. J was trimmed by 6 bases and V by 3 bases; bases with no gene match: 6. CDR3 nucleotides: TGTGCCAGCAGCGGCCTCTGGACAGGCAATGAGCAGTTCTTC. Protein product: CASSGLWTGNEQFF.

The gene calls are TRBV5-6 and TRBJ2-7; TRBD2 matches 7 bases. The CDR3 consists of 16 residues. Losses at the gene ends were 4 bases for V and 2 bases for J; bases not matched to a gene: 12. Germline V gene sequence: CDR1 SGHDT, CDR2 YYEEEE. The CDR3 spells CASSHGLAELPYEQYF. The CDR3, as DNA: TGTGCCAGCAGCCATGGCCTAGCGGAACTCCCCTACGAGCAGTACTTC.

This chain uses TRBV7-2 with TRBJ1-4, with TRBD1 identical over 8 bases. The CDR3 is made up of 13 amino acids. J gave up 7 bases and V 7 bases, and 5 bases lay outside the gene matches. Germline lookup yields CDR1 SGHTA and CDR2 FQGNSA. The CDR3 DNA is TGTGCCAGCACCAGGACAGGGAGTGAAAAACTGTTTTTT. Translated: CASTRTGSEKLFF.

This clone was observed a handful of times. This chain connects TRBV5-5 to TRBJ1-1, with a tentative D call TRBD1 (5 bases). The germline V gene has CDR1 SGHKS and CDR2 YYEKEE (reference sequence). This CDR3 is built from 13 residues. V lost 6 bases to trimming and J lost 7 bases, with 16 bases between them. The CDR3 DNA reads as TGTGCCAGCATTTTCGATGCGGGGCATGAAGCTTTCTTT. Translating it yields CASIFDAGHEAFF.

The V gene is TRBV7-8, the J gene TRBJ1-2; D uncertain. The length of the CDR3 is 14 residues. V was trimmed by 5 bases and J by 4 bases, leaving 14 bases between them. In germline, CDR1 is SGHVS, CDR2 FQNEAQ. CDR3 protein: CASSSSRVGYGYTF. CDR3 bases: TGTGCCAGCAGCAGCAGCCGGGTCGGCTATGGCTACACCTTC. The full variable domain, rest sourced from reference TRBV7-8 and TRBJ1-2, is GAGVSQSPRYKVAKRGQDVALRCDPISGHVSLFWYQQALGQGPEFLTYFQNEAQLDKSGLPSDRFFAERPEGSVSTLKIQRTQQEDSAVYLCASSSSRVGYGYTFGSGTRLTVV.

The rearrangement joins TRBV15 to TRBJ2-7; D remains unclear. V lost 0 bases and J 5 bases, leaving 14 bases between the germline ends. Germline V lookup: CDR1 LNHNV, CDR2 YYDKDF (reference sequence). The CDR3 loop spans 15 amino acids. The CDR3 DNA sequence: TGTGCCACCAGCAGAGATCGTTCGCGATTCCACGAGCAGTACTTC. It translates to CATSRDRSRFHEQYF.

This chain connects TRBV5-1 to TRBJ1-1; 9 bases map to TRBD1. Germline CDR1 is SGHRS and CDR2 is YFSETQ. The CDR3 consists of 12 residues. V shed 5 bases and J 8 bases; nucleotides not matched to a gene: 4. CDR3 nucleotide sequence: TGCGCCAGCAGACACACAGGGGGCGAAGCTTTCTTT. Translation: CASRHTGGEAFF.